The TCR beta chain described here comes from a study of monozygotic twins with inflammatory bowel disease. The CDR3 covers 14 residues. Germline loops: CDR1 MDHEN, CDR2 SYDVKM. From the 5' RACE reads, TCRdb lists one entry per CDR3 protein and no DNA. The sample's table shows under 200,000 distinct CDR3 sequences. The rearrangement joins TRBV28 to TRBJ1-5; TCRdb returns TRBD1, unconfirmable since there is no DNA. Sequencing used blood. The clonotype originates from a human donor with ulcerative colitis or Crohn's disease, or a healthy co-twin of an affected twin (not recorded which). The CDR3 is CATATGWGNQPQHF.